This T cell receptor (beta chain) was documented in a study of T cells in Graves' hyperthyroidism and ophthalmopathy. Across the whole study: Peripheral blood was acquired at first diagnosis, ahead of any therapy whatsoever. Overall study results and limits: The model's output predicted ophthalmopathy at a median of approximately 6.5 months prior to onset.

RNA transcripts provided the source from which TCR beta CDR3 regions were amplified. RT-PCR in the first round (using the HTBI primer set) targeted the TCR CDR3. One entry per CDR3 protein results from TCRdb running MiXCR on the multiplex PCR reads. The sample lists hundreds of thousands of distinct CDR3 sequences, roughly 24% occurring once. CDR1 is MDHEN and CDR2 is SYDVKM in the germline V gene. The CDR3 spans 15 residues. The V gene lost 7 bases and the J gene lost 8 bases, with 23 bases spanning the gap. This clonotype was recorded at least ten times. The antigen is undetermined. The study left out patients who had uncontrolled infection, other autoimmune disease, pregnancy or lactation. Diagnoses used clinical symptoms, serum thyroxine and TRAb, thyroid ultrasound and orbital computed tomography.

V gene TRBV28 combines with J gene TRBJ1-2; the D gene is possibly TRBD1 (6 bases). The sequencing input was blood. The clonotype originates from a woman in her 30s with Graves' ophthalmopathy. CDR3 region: CASNPVGKGGAGYTF. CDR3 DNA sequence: TGTGCCAGCAACCCTGTTGGGAAGGGGGGCGCAGGCTACACCTTC.